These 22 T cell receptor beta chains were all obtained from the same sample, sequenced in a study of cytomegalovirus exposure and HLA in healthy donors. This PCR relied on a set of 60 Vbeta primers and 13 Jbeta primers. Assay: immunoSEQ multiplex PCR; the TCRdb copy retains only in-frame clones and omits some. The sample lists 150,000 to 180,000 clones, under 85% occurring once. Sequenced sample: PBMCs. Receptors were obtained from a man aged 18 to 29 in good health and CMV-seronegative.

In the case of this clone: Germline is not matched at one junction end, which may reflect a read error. CDR3 sequence: CASSPTAGANGLTF. Here the CDR3 DNA reads TGTGCCAGCAGCCCGACAGCTGGGGCCAACGGCCTGACTTTC. This chain connects TRBV5-4 to TRBJ2-6; TRBD1 is a possible D gene (5 bases). CDR3 length: 14 residues. CDR1 and CDR2 (germline): SGHNT, YYREEE (reference sequence).

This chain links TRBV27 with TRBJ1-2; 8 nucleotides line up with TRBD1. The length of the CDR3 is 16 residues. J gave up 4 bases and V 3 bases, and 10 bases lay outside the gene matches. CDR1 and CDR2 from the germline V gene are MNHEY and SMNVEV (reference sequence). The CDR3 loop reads CASSFRGQVLSYGYTF. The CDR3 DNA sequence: TGTGCCAGCAGTTTTCGGGGACAGGTCCTATCCTATGGCTACACCTTC.

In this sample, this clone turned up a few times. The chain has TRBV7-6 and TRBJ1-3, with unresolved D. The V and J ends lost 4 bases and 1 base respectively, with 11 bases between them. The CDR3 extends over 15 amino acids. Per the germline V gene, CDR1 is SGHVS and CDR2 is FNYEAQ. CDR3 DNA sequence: TGTGCCAGCAGCTACGGGGAGGAGTCTGGAAACACCATATATTTT. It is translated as CASSYGEESGNTIYF.

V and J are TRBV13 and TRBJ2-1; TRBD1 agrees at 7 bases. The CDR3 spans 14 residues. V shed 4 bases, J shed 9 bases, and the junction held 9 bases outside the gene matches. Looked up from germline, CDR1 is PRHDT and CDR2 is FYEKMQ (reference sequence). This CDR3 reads CASSSETGYVEQFF. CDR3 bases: TGTGCCAGCAGCTCCGAGACAGGGTATGTTGAGCAGTTCTTC.

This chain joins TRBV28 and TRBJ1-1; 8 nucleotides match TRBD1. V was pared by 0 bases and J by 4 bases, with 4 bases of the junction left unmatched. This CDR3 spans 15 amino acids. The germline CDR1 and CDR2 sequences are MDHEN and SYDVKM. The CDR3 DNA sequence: TGTGCCAGCAGTTTATGGACAGGGGCCAGCACTGAAGCTTTCTTT. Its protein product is CASSLWTGASTEAFF.

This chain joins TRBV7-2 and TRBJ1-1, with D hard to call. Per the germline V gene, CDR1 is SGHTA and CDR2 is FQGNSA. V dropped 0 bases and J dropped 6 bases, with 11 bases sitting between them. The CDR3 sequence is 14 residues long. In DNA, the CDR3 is TGTGCCAGCAGCTTAGCGCCGGGTTTTTCTGAAGCTTTCTTT. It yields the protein CASSLAPGFSEAFF.

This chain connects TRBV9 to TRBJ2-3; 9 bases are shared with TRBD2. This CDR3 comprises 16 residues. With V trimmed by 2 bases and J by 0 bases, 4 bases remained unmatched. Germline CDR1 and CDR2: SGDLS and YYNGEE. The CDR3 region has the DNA TGTGCCAGCAGCGTCGTGACTAGCGGTAGCACAGATACGCAGTATTTT. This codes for CASSVVTSGSTDTQYF.

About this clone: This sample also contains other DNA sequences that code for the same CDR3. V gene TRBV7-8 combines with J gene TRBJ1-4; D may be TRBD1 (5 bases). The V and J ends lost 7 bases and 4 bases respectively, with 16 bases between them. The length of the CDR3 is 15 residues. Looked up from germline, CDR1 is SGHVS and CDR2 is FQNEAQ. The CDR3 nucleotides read TGTGCCAGCACCACTGGGGGGACCCATAATGAAAAACTGTTTTTT. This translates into CASTTGGTHNEKLFF.

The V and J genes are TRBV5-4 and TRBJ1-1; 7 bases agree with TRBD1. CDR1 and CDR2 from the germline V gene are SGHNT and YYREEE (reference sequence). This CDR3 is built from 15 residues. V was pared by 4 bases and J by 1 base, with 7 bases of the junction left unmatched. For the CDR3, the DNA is TGTGCCAGCAGCGCGTACAGGGGAGCGAACACTGAAGCTTTCTTT. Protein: CASSAYRGANTEAFF. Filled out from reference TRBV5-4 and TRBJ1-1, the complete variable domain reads ETGVTQSPTHLIKTRGQQVTLRCSSQSGHNTVSWYQQALGQGPQFIFQYYREEENGRGNFPPRFSGLQFPNYSSELNVNALELDDSALYLCASSAYRGANTEAFFGQGTRLTVV.

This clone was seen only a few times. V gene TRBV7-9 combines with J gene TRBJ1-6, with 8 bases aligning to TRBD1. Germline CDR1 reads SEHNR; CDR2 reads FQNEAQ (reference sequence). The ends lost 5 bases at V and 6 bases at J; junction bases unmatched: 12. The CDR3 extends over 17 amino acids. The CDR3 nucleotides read TGTGCCAGCAGCCGCCCCGCAGGGGGCATAAGTAATTCACCCCTCCACTTT. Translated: CASSRPAGGISNSPLHF.

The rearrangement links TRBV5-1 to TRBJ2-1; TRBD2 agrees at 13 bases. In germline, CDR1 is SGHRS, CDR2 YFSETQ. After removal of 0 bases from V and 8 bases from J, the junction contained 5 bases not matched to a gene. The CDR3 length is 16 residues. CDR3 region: CASSLGGTSGDDEQFF. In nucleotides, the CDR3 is TGCGCCAGCAGCTTGGGCGGGACTAGCGGGGATGATGAGCAGTTCTTC.

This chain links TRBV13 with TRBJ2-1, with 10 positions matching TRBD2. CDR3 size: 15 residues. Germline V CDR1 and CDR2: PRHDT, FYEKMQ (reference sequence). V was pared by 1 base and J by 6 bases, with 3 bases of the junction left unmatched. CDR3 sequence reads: CASSLEPSGGNEQFF. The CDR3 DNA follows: TGTGCCAGCAGCTTAGAGCCTAGCGGGGGCAATGAGCAGTTCTTC.

For the CDR3, the DNA is TGCGCCAGCAGCCCGCGGACAGGGGAGTCCTATGGCTACACCTTC. This translates into CASSPRTGESYGYTF. The chain employs TRBV5-1 and TRBJ1-2, with TRBD1 matching over 9 bases. The CDR3 is 15 residues long. V shed 4 bases, J shed 4 bases, and the junction held 8 bases outside the gene matches. Per germline, CDR1 SGHRS and CDR2 YFSETQ.

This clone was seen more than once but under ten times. CDR3 DNA sequence: TGTGCCAGCAGCCCTGAAAGGGGGGGTTATCTTGTTTCCCAGCAGTACGTC. Amino acid sequence: CASSPERGGYLVSQQYV. The rearrangement joins TRBV5-8 to TRBJ2-7; tentatively, D is TRBD2 (7 bases). V lost 4 bases to trimming and J lost 8 bases, with 28 bases between them. The CDR3 spans 17 residues. CDR1 is SGHTS and CDR2 is YDEGEE in the germline V gene.

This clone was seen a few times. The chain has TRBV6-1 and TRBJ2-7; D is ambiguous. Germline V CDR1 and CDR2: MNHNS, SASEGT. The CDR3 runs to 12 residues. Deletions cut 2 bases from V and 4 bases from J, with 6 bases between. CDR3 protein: CASSELSYEQYF. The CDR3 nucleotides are TGTGCCAGCAGTGAATTGTCGTACGAGCAGTACTTC.

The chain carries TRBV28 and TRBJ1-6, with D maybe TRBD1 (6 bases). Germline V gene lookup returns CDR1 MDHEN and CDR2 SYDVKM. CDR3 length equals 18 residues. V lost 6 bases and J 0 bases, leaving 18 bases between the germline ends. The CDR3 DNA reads TGTGCCAGCAGAATACTCACAGGGACAAGCTCCTATAATTCACCCCTCCACTTT. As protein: CASRILTGTSSYNSPLHF. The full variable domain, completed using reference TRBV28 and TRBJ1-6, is DVKVTQSSRYLVKRTGEKVFLECVQDMDHENMFWYRQDPGLGLRLIYFSYDVKMKEKGDIPEGYSVSREKKERFSLILESASTNQTSMYLCASRILTGTSSYNSPLHFGNGTRLTVT.

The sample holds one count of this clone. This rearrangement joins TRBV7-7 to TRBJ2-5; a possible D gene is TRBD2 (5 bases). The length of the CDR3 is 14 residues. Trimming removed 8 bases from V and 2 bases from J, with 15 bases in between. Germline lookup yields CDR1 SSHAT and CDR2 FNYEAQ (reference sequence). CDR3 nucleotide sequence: TGTGCCAGCGCGACGGGCGGGTCTCAAGAGACCCAGTACTTC. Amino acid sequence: CASATGGSQETQYF. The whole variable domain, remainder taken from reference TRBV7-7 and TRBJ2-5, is GAGVSQSPRYKVTKRGQDVTLRCDPISSHATLYWYQQALGQGPEFLTYFNYEAQPDKSGLPSDRFSAERPEGSISTLTIQRTEQRDSAMYRCASATGGSQETQYFGPGTRLLVL.

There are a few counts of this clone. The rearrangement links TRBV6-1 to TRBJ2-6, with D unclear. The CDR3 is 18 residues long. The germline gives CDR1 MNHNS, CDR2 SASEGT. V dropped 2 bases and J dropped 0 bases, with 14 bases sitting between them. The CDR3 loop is CASSERWAAFSGANVLTF. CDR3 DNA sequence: TGTGCCAGCAGTGAAAGGTGGGCAGCTTTCTCTGGGGCCAACGTCCTGACTTTC.

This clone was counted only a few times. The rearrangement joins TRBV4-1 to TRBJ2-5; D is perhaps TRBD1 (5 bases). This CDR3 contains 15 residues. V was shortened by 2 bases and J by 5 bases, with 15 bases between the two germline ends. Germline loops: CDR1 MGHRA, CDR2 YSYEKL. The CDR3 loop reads CASSQPQGFGETQYF. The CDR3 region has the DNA TGCGCCAGCAGCCAACCCCAGGGTTTTGGGGAGACCCAGTACTTC.

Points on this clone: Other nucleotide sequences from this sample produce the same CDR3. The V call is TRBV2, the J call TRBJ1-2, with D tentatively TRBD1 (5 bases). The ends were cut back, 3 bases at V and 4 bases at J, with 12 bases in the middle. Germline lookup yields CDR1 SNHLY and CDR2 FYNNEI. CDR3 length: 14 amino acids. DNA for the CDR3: TGTGCCAGCAGTGACTTAGGGCAGGGCTATGGCTACACCTTC. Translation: CASSDLGQGYGYTF.

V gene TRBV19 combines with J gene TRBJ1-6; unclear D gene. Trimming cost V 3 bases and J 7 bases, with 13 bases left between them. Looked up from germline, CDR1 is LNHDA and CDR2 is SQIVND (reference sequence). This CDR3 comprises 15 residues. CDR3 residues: CASSISAGSNSPLHF. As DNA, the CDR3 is TGTGCCAGTAGTATTTCGGCAGGTTCCAATTCACCCCTCCACTTT.

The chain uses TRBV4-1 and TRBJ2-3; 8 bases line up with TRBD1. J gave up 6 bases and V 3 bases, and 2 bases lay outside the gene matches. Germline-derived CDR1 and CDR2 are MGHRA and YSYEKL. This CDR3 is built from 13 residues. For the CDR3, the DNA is TGCGCCAGCAGCCACACAGGGGGGGATACGCAGTATTTT. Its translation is CASSHTGGDTQYF.